This T cell receptor beta chain was captured by sequencing in a study of OX40 agonist ivuxolimab in advanced cancers. The assay was immunoSEQ multiplex PCR, and TCRdb's table has in-frame clones only and misses some. The sample holds about 96,000 clones, 84% seen once. V was pared by 5 bases and J by 4 bases, with 2 bases of the junction left unmatched. Germline CDR1 SGHVS, CDR2 FNYEAQ. The length of the CDR3 is 15 residues. The rearrangement uses TRBV7-6 and TRBJ2-1; 13 nucleotides align to TRBD2. This specimen consisted of CD4+ or CD8+ T cells sorted from blood, obtained in a trial of the OX40 agonist ivuxolimab. The origin of this receptor is an adult with an advanced solid tumor such as melanoma, head and neck, liver or kidney cancer. CDR3 region: CASSRTSGGYNEQFF. CDR3 in DNA: TGTGCCAGCAGCCGGACTAGCGGGGGTTACAATGAGCAGTTCTTC.